This T cell receptor (beta chain) came from a study of PD-1 blockade in classical Hodgkin lymphoma. Profiled with immunoSEQ multiplex PCR; TCRdb holds only in-frame clones, not every one. The sample has tens of thousands of clones, around 80% seen once. With no exception, relapse followed autologous stem cell transplantation in all patients, and brentuximab vedotin exposure varied. CDR3 length equals 13 residues. Germline V gene lookup returns CDR1 SNHLY and CDR2 FYNNEI. Trimming cost V 7 bases and J 8 bases; bases outside gene matches: 7. The TCR was taken from a human donor with classical Hodgkin lymphoma. The rearrangement uses TRBV2 and TRBJ1-4, with 7 bases matching TRBD1. Source: peripheral blood mononuclear cells (PBMCs), taken before the second cycle of nivolumab. The CDR3 nucleotides are TGTGCCAGCACGACAGGGCGGAACGAAAAACTGTTTTTT. Its protein is CASTTGRNEKLFF.